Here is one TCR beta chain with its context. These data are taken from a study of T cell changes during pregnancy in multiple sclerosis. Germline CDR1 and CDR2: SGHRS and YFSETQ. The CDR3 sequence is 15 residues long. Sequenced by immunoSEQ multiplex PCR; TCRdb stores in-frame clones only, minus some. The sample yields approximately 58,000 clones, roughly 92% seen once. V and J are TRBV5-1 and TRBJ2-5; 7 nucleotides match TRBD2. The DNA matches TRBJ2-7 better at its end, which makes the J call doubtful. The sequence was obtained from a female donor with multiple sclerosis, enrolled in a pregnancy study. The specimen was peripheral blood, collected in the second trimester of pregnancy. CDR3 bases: TGCGCCAGCACCCCCTTTTCGGGAGGAGCGTACGAGCAGTACTTC. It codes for CASTPFSGGAYEQYF.